A single TCR beta chain is shown here with its context. This specimen belongs to a study of blood T cell repertoires in COVID-19. Study background: The United States, Italy and Spain provided the acute and convalescent COVID-19 samples. T cells, B-cell-depleted T cells, or PBMCs supplied cDNA or gDNA.

Clones were sequenced by immunoSEQ multiplex PCR, and TCRdb holds only the in-frame ones, with some missing. Here the sample spans over 35,000 clones, just under 85% being singletons. Sequencing used peripheral blood. The clonotype was recovered from a human donor in a cohort sampled during active COVID-19.

This CDR3 reads CASSLDGVTDTQYF. Written as DNA, the CDR3 is TGTGCCAGCAGCCTAGACGGGGTAACAGATACGCAGTATTTT. This rearrangement joins TRBV6-2 or TRBV6-3 to TRBJ2-3; D possibly corresponds to TRBD2 (5 bases). Germline CDR1 reads MNHEY; CDR2 reads SVGEGT. The V and J ends lost 6 bases and 3 bases respectively, with 13 bases between them. The CDR3 loop spans 14 amino acids.